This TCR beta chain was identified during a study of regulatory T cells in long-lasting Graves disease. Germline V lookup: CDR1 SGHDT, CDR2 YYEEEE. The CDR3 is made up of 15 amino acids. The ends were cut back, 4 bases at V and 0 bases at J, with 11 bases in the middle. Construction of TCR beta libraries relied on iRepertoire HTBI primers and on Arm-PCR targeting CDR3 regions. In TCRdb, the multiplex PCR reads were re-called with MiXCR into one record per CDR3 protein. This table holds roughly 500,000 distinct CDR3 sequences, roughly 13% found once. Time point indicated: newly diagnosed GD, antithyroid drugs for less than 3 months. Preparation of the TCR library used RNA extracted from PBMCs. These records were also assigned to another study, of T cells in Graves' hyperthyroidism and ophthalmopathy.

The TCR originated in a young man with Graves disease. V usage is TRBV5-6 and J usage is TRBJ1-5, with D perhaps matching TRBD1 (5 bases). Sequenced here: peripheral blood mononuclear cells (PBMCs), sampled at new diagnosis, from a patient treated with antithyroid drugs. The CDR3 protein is CASSSTGASNQPQHF. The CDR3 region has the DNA TGTGCCAGCAGCAGTACAGGAGCTAGCAATCAGCCCCAGCATTTT.